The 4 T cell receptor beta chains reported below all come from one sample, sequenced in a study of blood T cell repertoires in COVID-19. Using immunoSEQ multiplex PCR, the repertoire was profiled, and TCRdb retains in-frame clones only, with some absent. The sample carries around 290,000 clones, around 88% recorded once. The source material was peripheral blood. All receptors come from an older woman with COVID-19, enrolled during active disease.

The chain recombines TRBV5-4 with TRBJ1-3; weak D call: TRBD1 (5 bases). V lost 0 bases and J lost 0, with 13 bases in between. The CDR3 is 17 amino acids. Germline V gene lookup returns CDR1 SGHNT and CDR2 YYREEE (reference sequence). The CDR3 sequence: CASSLAGGHSSGNTIYF. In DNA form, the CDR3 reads TGTGCCAGCAGCTTGGCGGGCGGACATTCCTCTGGAAACACCATATATTTT. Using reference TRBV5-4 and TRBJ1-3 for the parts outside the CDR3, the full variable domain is ETGVTQSPTHLIKTRGQQVTLRCSSQSGHNTVSWYQQALGQGPQFIFQYYREEENGRGNFPPRFSGLQFPNYSSELNVNALELDDSALYLCASSLAGGHSSGNTIYFGEGSWLTVV.

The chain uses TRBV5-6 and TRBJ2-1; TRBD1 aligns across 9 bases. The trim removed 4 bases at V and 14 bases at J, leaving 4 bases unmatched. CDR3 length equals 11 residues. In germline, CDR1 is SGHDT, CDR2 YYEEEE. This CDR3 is CASSRDRAEFF. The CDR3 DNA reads TGTGCCAGCAGCAGGGACAGGGCGGAGTTCTTC.

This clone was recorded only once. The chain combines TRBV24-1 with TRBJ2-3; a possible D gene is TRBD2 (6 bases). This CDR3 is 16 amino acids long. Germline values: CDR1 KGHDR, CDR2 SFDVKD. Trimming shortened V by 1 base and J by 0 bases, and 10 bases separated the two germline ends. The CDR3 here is CATSDLGGVSTDTQYF. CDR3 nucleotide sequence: TGTGCCACCAGTGATTTAGGCGGGGTAAGCACAGATACGCAGTATTTT.

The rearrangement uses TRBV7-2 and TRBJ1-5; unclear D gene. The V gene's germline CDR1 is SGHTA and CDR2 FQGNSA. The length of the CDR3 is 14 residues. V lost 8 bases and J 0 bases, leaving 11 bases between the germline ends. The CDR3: CASGGLYSNQPQHF. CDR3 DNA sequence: TGTGCCAGCGGAGGGCTTTATAGCAATCAGCCCCAGCATTTT.